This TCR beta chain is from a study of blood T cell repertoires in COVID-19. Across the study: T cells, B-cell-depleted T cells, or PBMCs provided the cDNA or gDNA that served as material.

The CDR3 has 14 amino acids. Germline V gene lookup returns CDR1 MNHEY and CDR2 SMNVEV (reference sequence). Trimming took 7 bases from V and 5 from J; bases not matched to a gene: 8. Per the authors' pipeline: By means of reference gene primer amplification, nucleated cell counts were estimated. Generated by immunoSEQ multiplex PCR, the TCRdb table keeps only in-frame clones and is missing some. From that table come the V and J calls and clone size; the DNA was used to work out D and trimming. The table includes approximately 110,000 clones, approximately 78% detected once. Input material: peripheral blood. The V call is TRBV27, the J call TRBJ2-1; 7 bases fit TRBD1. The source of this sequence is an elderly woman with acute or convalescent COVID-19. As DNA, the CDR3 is TGTGCCAGCAAACCCGACAGGGCGAACAATGAGCAGTTCTTC. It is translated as CASKPDRANNEQFF.